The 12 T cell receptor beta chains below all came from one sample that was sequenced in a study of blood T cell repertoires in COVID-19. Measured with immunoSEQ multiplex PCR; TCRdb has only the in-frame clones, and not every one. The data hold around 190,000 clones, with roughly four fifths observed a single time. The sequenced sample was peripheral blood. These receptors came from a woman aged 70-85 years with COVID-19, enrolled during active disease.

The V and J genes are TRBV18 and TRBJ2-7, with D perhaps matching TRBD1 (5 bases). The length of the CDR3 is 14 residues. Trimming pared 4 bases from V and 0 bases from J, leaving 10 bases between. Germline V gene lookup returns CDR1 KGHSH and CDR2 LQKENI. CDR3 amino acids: CASSQGRHSYEQYF. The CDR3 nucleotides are TGTGCCAGCTCACAGGGGCGACACTCCTACGAGCAGTACTTC.

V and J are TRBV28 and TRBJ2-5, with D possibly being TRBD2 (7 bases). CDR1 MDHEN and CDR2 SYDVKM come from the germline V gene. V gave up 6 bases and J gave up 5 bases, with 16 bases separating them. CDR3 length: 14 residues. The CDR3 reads CASRPPGGLETQYF. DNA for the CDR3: TGTGCCAGCAGACCCCCCGGGGGGCTGGAGACCCAGTACTTC.

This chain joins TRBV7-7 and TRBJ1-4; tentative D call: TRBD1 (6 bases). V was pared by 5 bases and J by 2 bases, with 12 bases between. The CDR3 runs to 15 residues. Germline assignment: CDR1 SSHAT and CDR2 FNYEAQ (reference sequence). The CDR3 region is CASSRATGTNEKLFF. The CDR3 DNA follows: TGTGCCAGCAGCCGCGCTACAGGGACTAATGAAAAACTGTTTTTT.

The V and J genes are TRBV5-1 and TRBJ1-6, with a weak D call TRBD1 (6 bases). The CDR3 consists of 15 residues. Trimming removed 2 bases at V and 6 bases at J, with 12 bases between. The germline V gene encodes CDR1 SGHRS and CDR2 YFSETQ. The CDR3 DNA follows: TGCGCCAGCAGCTTAACAGGGTTAAGTAATTCACCCCTCCACTTT. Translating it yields CASSLTGLSNSPLHF.

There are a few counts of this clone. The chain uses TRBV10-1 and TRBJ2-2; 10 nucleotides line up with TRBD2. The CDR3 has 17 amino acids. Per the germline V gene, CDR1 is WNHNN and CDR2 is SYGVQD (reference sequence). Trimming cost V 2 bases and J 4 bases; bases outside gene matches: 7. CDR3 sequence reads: CASSEPGLAGVTGELFF. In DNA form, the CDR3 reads TGCGCCAGCAGTGAGCCGGGGCTAGCGGGAGTCACCGGGGAGCTGTTTTTT.

The CDR3 protein is CASSHRDTPDTEAFF. The CDR3 nucleotides are TGTGCCAGCAGCCACCGGGACACCCCGGACACTGAAGCTTTCTTT. J is TRBJ1-1 and V is TRBV7-2; possibly TRBD1 for D (6 bases). Germline-derived CDR1 and CDR2 are SGHTA and FQGNSA. The V and J ends lost 5 bases and 3 bases respectively, with 16 bases between them. The CDR3 runs to 15 residues.

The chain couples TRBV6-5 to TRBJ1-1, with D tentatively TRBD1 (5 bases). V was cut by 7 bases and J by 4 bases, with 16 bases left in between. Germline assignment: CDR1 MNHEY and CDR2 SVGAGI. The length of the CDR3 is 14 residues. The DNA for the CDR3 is TGTGCCAGCACCCAACGGGGGGGTGGCACTGAAGCTTTCTTT. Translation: CASTQRGGGTEAFF.

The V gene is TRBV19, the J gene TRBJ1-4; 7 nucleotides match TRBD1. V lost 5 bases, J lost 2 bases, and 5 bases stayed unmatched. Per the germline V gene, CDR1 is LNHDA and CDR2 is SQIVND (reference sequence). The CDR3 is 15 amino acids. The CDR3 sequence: CASSSTGVTNEKLFF. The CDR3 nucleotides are TGTGCCAGTAGTTCAACAGGGGTGACTAATGAAAAACTGTTTTTT.

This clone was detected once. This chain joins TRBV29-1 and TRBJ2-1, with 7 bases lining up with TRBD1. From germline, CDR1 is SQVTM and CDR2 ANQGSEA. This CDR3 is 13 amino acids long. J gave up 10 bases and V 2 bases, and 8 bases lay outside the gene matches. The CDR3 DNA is TGCAGCGTTGAAATTGAGACAGGGTGGGAGCAGTTCTTC. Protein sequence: CSVEIETGWEQFF.

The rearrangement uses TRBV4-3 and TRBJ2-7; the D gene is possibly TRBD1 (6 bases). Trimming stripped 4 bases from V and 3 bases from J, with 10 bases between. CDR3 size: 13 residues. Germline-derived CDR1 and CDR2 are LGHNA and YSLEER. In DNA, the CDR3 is TGCGCCAGCAGCCTTGGACAGAGCTACGAGCAGTACTTC. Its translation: CASSLGQSYEQYF.

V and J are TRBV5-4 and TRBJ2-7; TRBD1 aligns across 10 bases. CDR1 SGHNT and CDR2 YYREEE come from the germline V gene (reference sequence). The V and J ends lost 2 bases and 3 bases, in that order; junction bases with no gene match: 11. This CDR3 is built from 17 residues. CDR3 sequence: CASSFPWGTGEDYEQYF. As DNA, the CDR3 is TGTGCCAGCAGCTTCCCCTGGGGGACAGGGGAAGACTACGAGCAGTACTTC.

The CDR3: CASTPGWGQTQYF. CDR3 bases: TGTGCCAGCACCCCGGGTTGGGGGCAGACCCAGTACTTC. The J gene is TRBJ2-5, the V gene TRBV6-5, with D tentatively TRBD1 (6 bases). Germline V gives CDR1 MNHEY, CDR2 SVGAGI. This CDR3 region has 13 residues. V dropped 7 bases and J dropped 6 bases, with 15 bases sitting between them.